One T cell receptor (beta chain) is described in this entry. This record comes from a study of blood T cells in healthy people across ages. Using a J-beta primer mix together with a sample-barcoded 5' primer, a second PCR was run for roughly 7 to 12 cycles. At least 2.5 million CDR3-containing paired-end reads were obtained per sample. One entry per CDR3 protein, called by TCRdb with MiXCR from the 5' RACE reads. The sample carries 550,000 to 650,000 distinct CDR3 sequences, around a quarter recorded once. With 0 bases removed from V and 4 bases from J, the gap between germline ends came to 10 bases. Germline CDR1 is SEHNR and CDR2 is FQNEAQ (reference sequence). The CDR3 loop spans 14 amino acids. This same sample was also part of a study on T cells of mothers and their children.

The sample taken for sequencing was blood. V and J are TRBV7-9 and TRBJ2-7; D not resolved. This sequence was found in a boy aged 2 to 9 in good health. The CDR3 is CASSLAYRTYEQYF. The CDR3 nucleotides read TGTGCCAGCAGCTTAGCGTACAGAACTTACGAGCAGTACTTC.